The next 9 T cell receptor beta chains were all read from a single sample in a study of PD-1 blockade in classical Hodgkin lymphoma. This sample's time point: cycle 4 day 1 (C4D1), after around six weeks of nivolumab. Each patient's relapse followed autologous stem cell transplantation, and brentuximab vedotin exposure varied. Clones were sequenced by immunoSEQ multiplex PCR, and TCRdb holds only the in-frame ones, with some missing. The table lists about 93,000 clones, about 77% of them singletons. The material was peripheral blood mononuclear cells (PBMCs), obtained before the fourth cycle of nivolumab. The receptors originated from a human donor with classical Hodgkin lymphoma.

The chain couples TRBV7-2 to TRBJ1-2; 7 nucleotides align to TRBD1. The J segment lost 2 bases and the V segment lost 3 bases, leaving 6 bases of the junction unmatched. Germline V gene data show CDR1 as SGHTA and CDR2 as FQGNSA. The CDR3 sequence is 15 residues long. Here the CDR3 DNA reads TGTGCCAGCAGCTTCGGAGGGGGCCCGAACTATGGCTACACCTTC. Protein sequence: CASSFGGGPNYGYTF.

This rearrangement joins TRBV9 to TRBJ2-1; a possible D gene is TRBD2 (5 bases). Looked up from germline, CDR1 is SGDLS and CDR2 is YYNGEE. Trimming pared 3 bases from V and 9 bases from J, leaving 19 bases between. The CDR3 contains 15 residues. CDR3 in amino acids: CASSGAPGVVSEQFF. As DNA, the CDR3 is TGTGCCAGCAGCGGCGCACCCGGGGTTGTCAGTGAGCAGTTCTTC.

V is TRBV19 and J is TRBJ2-7, with TRBD1 as a possible D gene (5 bases). The ends were cut back, 5 bases at V and 5 bases at J, with 16 bases in the middle. Germline assignment: CDR1 LNHDA and CDR2 SQIVND (reference sequence). The CDR3 loop spans 14 amino acids. Written as DNA, the CDR3 is TGTGCCAGTAGTTTCAGGGATGTTGGGGACGAGCAGTACTTC. Amino acids: CASSFRDVGDEQYF.

The chain joins TRBV4-1 to TRBJ1-4, with TRBD1 matching over 11 bases. The CDR3 extends over 16 amino acids. In germline, CDR1 is MGHRA, CDR2 YSYEKL. V lost 2 bases, J lost 6 bases, and 5 bases stayed unmatched. CDR3 loop: CASSQPDRGRDEKLFF. CDR3 sequence (DNA): TGCGCCAGCAGCCAACCGGACAGGGGGCGGGATGAAAAACTGTTTTTT.

The genes are TRBV9 and TRBJ1-2; 7 bases match TRBD1. Germline-derived CDR1 and CDR2 are SGDLS and YYNGEE. V lost 4 bases, J lost 4 bases, and 13 bases stayed unmatched. The CDR3 has 16 residues. The CDR3 is CASSTQGAGGSYGYTF. The CDR3 region has the DNA TGTGCCAGCAGCACACAAGGGGCAGGGGGGAGCTATGGCTACACCTTC.

The V gene is TRBV7-9, the J gene TRBJ1-2; 8 bases are a match to TRBD1. Germline values: CDR1 SEHNR, CDR2 FQNEAQ (reference sequence). The CDR3 has 14 residues. With V trimmed by 3 bases and J by 5 bases, 5 bases remained unmatched. The CDR3, as DNA: TGTGCCAGCAGCTTCGCGGACAGGGATTATGGCTACACCTTC. Translation: CASSFADRDYGYTF.

V and J are TRBV30 and TRBJ1-5; a possible D gene is TRBD1 (6 bases). V shed 2 bases and J shed 12 bases, with 14 bases lying between them. The CDR3 is 12 residues long. Germline V gene data show CDR1 as GTSNPN and CDR2 as SVGIG (reference sequence). The CDR3 sequence: CAWSLQGVHQHF. CDR3 sequence (DNA): TGTGCCTGGAGTCTACAGGGAGTCCACCAGCATTTT.

This clone was counted between two and nine times. This sequence joins TRBV7-6 and TRBJ2-1, with D hard to call. The CDR3 covers 16 residues. CDR1 and CDR2 from the germline V gene are SGHVS and FNYEAQ. Trimming stripped 2 bases from V and 1 base from J, with 12 bases between. In DNA, the CDR3 is TGTGCCAGCAGCTTACGATGGAGCAGTTCCTACAATGAGCAGTTCTTC. Protein sequence: CASSLRWSSSYNEQFF. Drawing the rest from reference TRBV7-6 and TRBJ2-1, the complete variable domain is GAGVSQSPRYKVTKRGQDVALRCDPISGHVSLYWYRQALGQGPEFLTYFNYEAQQDKSGLPNDRFSAERPEGSISTLTIQRTEQRDSAMYRCASSLRWSSSYNEQFFGPGTRLTVL.

Here the CDR3 reads CASSLVAGAGEQFF. The CDR3 coding sequence is TGTGCCAGCAGCTTAGTAGCGGGGGCGGGTGAGCAGTTCTTC. This sequence joins TRBV11-3 and TRBJ2-1, with 9 bases identical to TRBD2. J gave up 9 bases and V 1 base, and 4 bases lay outside the gene matches. The length of the CDR3 is 14 residues. CDR1 and CDR2 (germline): SGHNT, YENEEA.